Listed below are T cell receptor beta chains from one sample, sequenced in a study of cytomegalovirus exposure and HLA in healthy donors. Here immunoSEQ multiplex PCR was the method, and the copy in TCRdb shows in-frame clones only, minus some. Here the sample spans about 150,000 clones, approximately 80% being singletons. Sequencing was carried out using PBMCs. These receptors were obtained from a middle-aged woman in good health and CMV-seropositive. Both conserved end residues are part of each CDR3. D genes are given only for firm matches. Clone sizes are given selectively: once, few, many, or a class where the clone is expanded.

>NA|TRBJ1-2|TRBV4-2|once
TGTGCCAGCAGCCAAGATACCCAGGCTAACTATGGCTACACCTTC
CASSQDTQANYGYTF
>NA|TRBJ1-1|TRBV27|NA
TGTGCCAGCATGAGGGCGGGGGGCTGGACTGAAGCTTTCTTT
CASMRAGGWTEAFF
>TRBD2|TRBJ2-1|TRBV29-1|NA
TGCAGCGTTGTCGCGGGAGGAACGTACAATGAGCAGTTCTTC
CSVVAGGTYNEQFF
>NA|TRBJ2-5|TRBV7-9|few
TGTGCCAGCAGGGGCACGGGAATCAGGCAAGAGACCCAGTACTTC
CASRGTGIRQETQYF
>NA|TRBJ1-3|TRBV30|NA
TGTGCCTGGAGTCAGGGATCTGGAAACACCATATATTTT
CAWSQGSGNTIYF
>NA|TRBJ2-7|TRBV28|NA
TGTGCCAGCAGTTTCGGAGAGTCCTACGAGCAGTACTTC
CASSFGESYEQYF
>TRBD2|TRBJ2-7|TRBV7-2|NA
TGTGCCAGCAGCTTAGGGTTCGGGAGGGCCCTGGTGCAGTACTTC
CASSLGFGRALVQYF
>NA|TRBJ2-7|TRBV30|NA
TGTGCCTTACTCCAAGGTAGCGAATCCTACGAGCAGTACTTC
CALLQGSESYEQYF
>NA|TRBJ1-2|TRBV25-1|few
TGTGCCAGCAGTGAATCCGCGGGGGCGAGCGGCTACACCTTC
CASSESAGASGYTF
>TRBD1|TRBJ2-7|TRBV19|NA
TGTGCCAGTAGGGACAGGAGGAGCTCCTACGAGCAGTACTTC
CASRDRRSSYEQYF
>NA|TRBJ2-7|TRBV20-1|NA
TGCAGTGCCCCTAACTCCTACGAGCAGTACTTC
CSAPNSYEQYF
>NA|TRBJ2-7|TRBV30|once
TGTGCCTGGAGTCTCGGCCACAGGGGGCCTAGCGGGAGAATGTACGAGCAGTACTTC
CAWSLGHRGPSGRMYEQYF
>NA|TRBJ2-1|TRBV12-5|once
TGTGCTAGTGGCTCGAGGGTAGCGCAGGACAATGAGCAGTTCTTC
CASGSRVAQDNEQFF
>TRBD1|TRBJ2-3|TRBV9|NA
TGTGCCAGCAGCAACAACAGGGGGCGTTTAGATACGCAGTATTTT
CASSNNRGRLDTQYF
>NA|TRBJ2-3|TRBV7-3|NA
TGTGCCAGCAGCCGTCGGACAGTGGCAGATACGCAGTATTTT
CASSRRTVADTQYF
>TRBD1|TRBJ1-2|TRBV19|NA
TGTGCCAGTAGTTTTGACAGGGTCCCCAACTATGGCTACACCTTC
CASSFDRVPNYGYTF
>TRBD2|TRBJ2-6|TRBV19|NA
TGTGCCAGTAGTATAAGGGGGACTAGCGGGAGCTCTGGGGCCAACGTCCTGACTTTC
CASSIRGTSGSSGANVLTF
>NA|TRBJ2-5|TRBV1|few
TGCACCAGCAGCCAGCCAATGCGGGACAGCCAAGAGACCCAGTACTTC
CTSSQPMRDSQETQYF
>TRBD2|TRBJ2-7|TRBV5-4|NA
TGTGCCAGCAGCTTGGGGGGGGGCTACGAGCAGTACTTC
CASSLGGGYEQYF
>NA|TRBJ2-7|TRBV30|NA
TGTGCCTGGAGTCACCCACAGGGAATGACGAGCTACGAGCAGTACTTC
CAWSHPQGMTSYEQYF
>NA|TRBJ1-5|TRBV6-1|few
TGTGCCAGCAGTGTAAAGGGGTTGGGCAATCAGCCCCAGCATTTT
CASSVKGLGNQPQHF
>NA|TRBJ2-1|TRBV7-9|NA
TGTGCCAGCAGCTTAGGCAGGGGTGGGAATGAGCAGTTCTTC
CASSLGRGGNEQFF
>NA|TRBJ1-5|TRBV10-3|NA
TGTGCCATCAGTGTCGTTAGCAATCAGCCCCAGCATTTT
CAISVVSNQPQHF
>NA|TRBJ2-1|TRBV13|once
TGTGCCAGCAGGCAAAGACAGGCGCCATCCAATGAGCAGTTCTTC
CASRQRQAPSNEQFF
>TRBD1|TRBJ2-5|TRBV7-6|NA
TGTGCCAGCAGCTTAGCGGGACAGGGGGTGACCCAGTACTTC
CASSLAGQGVTQYF